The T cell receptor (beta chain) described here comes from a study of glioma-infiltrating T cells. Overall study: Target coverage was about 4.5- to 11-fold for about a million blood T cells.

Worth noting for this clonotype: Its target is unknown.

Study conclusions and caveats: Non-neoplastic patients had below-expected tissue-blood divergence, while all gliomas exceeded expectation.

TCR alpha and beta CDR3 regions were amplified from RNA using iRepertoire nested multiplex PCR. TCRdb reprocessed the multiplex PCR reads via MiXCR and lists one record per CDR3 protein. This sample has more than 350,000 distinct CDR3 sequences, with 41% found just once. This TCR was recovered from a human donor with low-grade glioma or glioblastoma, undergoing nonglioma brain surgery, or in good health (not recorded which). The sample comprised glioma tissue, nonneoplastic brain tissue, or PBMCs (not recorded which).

CDR3 sequence (DNA): TGCAGTGCTAGAGGGACTAGCGGGAGAATATACGAGCAGTACTTC. As protein: CSARGTSGRIYEQYF. The chain combines TRBV20-1 with TRBJ2-7, with 13 nucleotides matching TRBD2. Trimming removed 1 base from V and 4 bases from J; junction bases left unmatched: 4. This CDR3 spans 15 amino acids. The germline V gene has CDR1 DFQATT and CDR2 SNEGSKA (reference sequence).